This paragraph covers one T cell receptor beta chain sequence. Its antigen is unknown. CDR1 is MNHNY and CDR2 is SVGAGI in the germline V gene (reference sequence). This CDR3 region has 10 residues. Trimming removed 4 bases from V and 7 bases from J, with 1 base in between. This specimen belongs to a study of response to subunit inactivated influenza vaccine. The study, taken as a whole, reports: The authors put forward the suggestion that each seasonal influenza vaccination may bring in only a limited number of new T cells.

TCRdb passed the RT-PCR reads through MiXCR, listing each CDR3 protein once. The sample lists 250,000 to 350,000 distinct CDR3 sequences, 22% occurring once. Material: PBMCs from blood, obtained about 20 months after vaccination. The clonotype was recovered from a man aged 50 to 69 who received an inactivated influenza vaccine. V usage is TRBV6-6 and J usage is TRBJ2-2, with no clear D. CDR3 in amino acids: CASSFGELFF. The CDR3 DNA reads TGTGCCAGCAGTTTCGGGGAGCTGTTTTTT.